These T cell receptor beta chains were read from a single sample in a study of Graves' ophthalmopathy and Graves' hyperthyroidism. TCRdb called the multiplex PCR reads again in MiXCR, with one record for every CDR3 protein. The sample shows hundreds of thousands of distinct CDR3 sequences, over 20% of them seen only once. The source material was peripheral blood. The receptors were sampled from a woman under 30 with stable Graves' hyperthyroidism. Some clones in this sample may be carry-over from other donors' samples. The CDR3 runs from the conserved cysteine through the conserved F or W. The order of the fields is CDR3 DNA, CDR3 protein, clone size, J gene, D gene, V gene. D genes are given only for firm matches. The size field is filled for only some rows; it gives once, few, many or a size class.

CDR3 DNA: TGTGCCAGCAGCTTAGGGGGAGGGGGACGCGAGCAGTACTTC
CDR3 protein: CASSLGGGGREQYF
clone size: -
J gene: TRBJ2-7
D gene: -
V gene: TRBV9

CDR3 DNA: TGCAGTGCTCCCCGGGGGTCACCCTACGAGCAGTACTTC
CDR3 protein: CSAPRGSPYEQYF
clone size: many
J gene: TRBJ2-7
D gene: -
V gene: TRBV20-1

CDR3 DNA: TGTGCCAGCAGTTTTCGGGACAGTCCATTTGGCTACACCTTC
CDR3 protein: CASSFRDSPFGYTF
clone size: once
J gene: TRBJ1-2
D gene: TRBD1
V gene: TRBV27

CDR3 DNA: TGTGCCAGCAGAGGCGGGTCCTCCTACGAGCAGTACTTC
CDR3 protein: CASRGGSSYEQYF
clone size: many
J gene: TRBJ2-7
D gene: -
V gene: TRBV27

CDR3 DNA: TGTGCCAGCAGCTTAGATGGGGACAGTGGAACTGGAAACACCATATATTTT
CDR3 protein: CASSLDGDSGTGNTIYF
clone size: many
J gene: TRBJ1-3
D gene: TRBD1
V gene: TRBV13

CDR3 DNA: TGTGCCAGCAGCTTAGCGGACAGGGGCGAATACGAGCAGTACTTC
CDR3 protein: CASSLADRGEYEQYF
clone size: many
J gene: TRBJ2-7
D gene: TRBD1
V gene: TRBV11-1

CDR3 DNA: TGTGCCAGCAGTGAATCGTCGGGAGGCACAGGGCTCGAGCAGTACTTC
CDR3 protein: CASSESSGGTGLEQYF
clone size: many
J gene: TRBJ2-7
D gene: -
V gene: TRBV6-1

CDR3 DNA: TGTGCCAGCAGTGTAATGACAGGGGAGAATCAGCCCCAGCATTTT
CDR3 protein: CASSVMTGENQPQHF
clone size: -
J gene: TRBJ1-5
D gene: TRBD1
V gene: TRBV6-1

CDR3 DNA: TGTGCCAGCAGTTACTCGCCTCGGGTAAACTATGGCTACACCTTC
CDR3 protein: CASSYSPRVNYGYTF
clone size: many
J gene: TRBJ1-2
D gene: -
V gene: TRBV6-5

CDR3 DNA: TGCGCCAGCAGCTTGGGACACCTGAACACTGAAGCTTTCTTT
CDR3 protein: CASSLGHLNTEAFF
clone size: many
J gene: TRBJ1-1
D gene: -
V gene: TRBV5-1

CDR3 DNA: TGTGCCAGCAGTGAAGCCCGCGGGTACGAGCAGTACTTC
CDR3 protein: CASSEARGYEQYF
clone size: -
J gene: TRBJ2-7
D gene: -
V gene: TRBV6-1

CDR3 DNA: TGCAGTGCCTCGGACAGGGGGGTCTCCTACGAGCAGTACTTC
CDR3 protein: CSASDRGVSYEQYF
clone size: -
J gene: TRBJ2-7
D gene: TRBD1
V gene: TRBV20-1

CDR3 DNA: TGTGCCAGCTCACTAGGGGCTAGCGGGAGAGGCGAGCAGTACTTC
CDR3 protein: CASSLGASGRGEQYF
clone size: -
J gene: TRBJ2-7
D gene: TRBD2
V gene: TRBV18

CDR3 DNA: TGTGCCAGCAAATCCCGGGAGACCCAGTACTTC
CDR3 protein: CASKSRETQYF
clone size: many
J gene: TRBJ2-5
D gene: -
V gene: TRBV12-3/TRBV12-4

CDR3 DNA: TGTGCCAGCAGTGTAAGCAGGGGTGCCTCCCCGTATGGCTACACCTTC
CDR3 protein: CASSVSRGASPYGYTF
clone size: many
J gene: TRBJ1-2
D gene: -
V gene: TRBV6-1

CDR3 DNA: TGTGCCACCAGTGATCCGACGACAGGGGAGGGAGAGACCCAGTACTTC
CDR3 protein: CATSDPTTGEGETQYF
clone size: -
J gene: TRBJ2-5
D gene: -
V gene: TRBV24-1

CDR3 DNA: TGTGCCAGCAGCGGGATTCACTACGAGCAGTACTTC
CDR3 protein: CASSGIHYEQYF
clone size: many
J gene: TRBJ2-7
D gene: -
V gene: TRBV7-9

CDR3 DNA: TGTGCCAGCAGCGACCCGGGGGATGGCTACACCTTC
CDR3 protein: CASSDPGDGYTF
clone size: many
J gene: TRBJ1-2
D gene: -
V gene: TRBV11-2

CDR3 DNA: TGTGCCAGCAGCCTTGGCCACACTGCTTCCTACGAGCAGTACTTC
CDR3 protein: CASSLGHTASYEQYF
clone size: -
J gene: TRBJ2-7
D gene: -
V gene: TRBV25-1

CDR3 DNA: TGTGCCTGGAGTGGGGAGGGTGGTATTCAGCCCCAGCATTTT
CDR3 protein: CAWSGEGGIQPQHF
clone size: many
J gene: TRBJ1-5
D gene: -
V gene: TRBV30

CDR3 DNA: TGTGCCAGTAGTATCCAGGGACAAACAGTGAGAGGAGGAGAGACCCAGTACTTC
CDR3 protein: CASSIQGQTVRGGETQYF
clone size: many
J gene: TRBJ2-5
D gene: -
V gene: TRBV19

CDR3 DNA: TGTGCCAGCAGCCAATTCTGGACTAGCGGCTCCTACGAGCAGTACTTC
CDR3 protein: CASSQFWTSGSYEQYF
clone size: -
J gene: TRBJ2-7
D gene: TRBD2
V gene: TRBV4-2

CDR3 DNA: TGTGCCAGCAGCTTAGGCAGACAGACCCAGTACTTC
CDR3 protein: CASSLGRQTQYF
clone size: -
J gene: TRBJ2-5
D gene: -
V gene: TRBV7-8

CDR3 DNA: TGCAGCGTTGAAGTGATCCAGGGAGTGGCTGGCTACACCTTC
CDR3 protein: CSVEVIQGVAGYTF
clone size: many
J gene: TRBJ1-2
D gene: -
V gene: TRBV29-1